A selection of T cell receptor beta chains follows, all from one sample in a study of T-cell memory formation after mild COVID-19. TCRdb fed the 5' RACE reads into MiXCR, producing one record per CDR3 protein. The sample lists 150,000 to 200,000 distinct CDR3 sequences; about 9.9% were seen once. The sample comprised PBMCs or a T cell subset sorted from them (not recorded which). These receptors came from a man aged 18 to 30 who had mild COVID-19 (a few samples of this study predate the infection). Cell type and time point are not known. The CDR3 runs from the conserved cysteine through the conserved F or W.

>TRBJ2-5|15|TRBV3-1
CASSQLAGAEETQYF
>TRBJ1-4|16|TRBV4-2
CASSQDLGQGGEKLFF
>TRBJ2-5|15|TRBV6-1
CASSERLAGQETQYF
>TRBJ2-6|15|TRBV7-2
CASSLRHSGANVLTF
>TRBJ1-3|17|TRBV6-5
CASSYTTGQDWQGTIYF
>TRBJ2-1|17|TRBV5-1
CASSLAGLAGAYNEQFF
>TRBJ1-1|13|TRBV6-2/TRBV6-3
CASSYSRALEAFF
>TRBJ2-5|15|TRBV7-2
CASSSSGTYRGTQYF
>TRBJ2-7|14|TRBV27
CASSFSGTFYEQYF
>TRBJ2-7|13|TRBV10-3
CAIMAGTTDEQYF
>TRBJ1-5|16|TRBV15
CATSRTGPYSNQPQHF
>TRBJ2-5|18|TRBV7-2
CASSLALRLAGLQETQYF
>TRBJ2-3|16|TRBV4-2
CASSQPLAGGEDTQYF
>TRBJ2-2|15|TRBV5-1
CASSFRQANTGELFF
>TRBJ2-3|16|TRBV7-8
CASSTISSGGTDTQYF
>TRBJ2-3|13|TRBV19
CASSIPGRDTQYF
>TRBJ1-2|14|TRBV18
CASSQRGGSEGYTF
>TRBJ2-3|15|TRBV4-3
CASSQAAGETDTQYF
>TRBJ2-3|14|TRBV20-1
CSASDDGFTDTQYF
>TRBJ2-5|14|TRBV18
CASSPLTGEETQYF
>TRBJ2-7|13|TRBV5-1
CASSIDQTGEQYF
>TRBJ1-2|18|TRBV7-2
CASSLVPGQGSAEGGYTF
>TRBJ2-3|15|TRBV7-2
CASSLVTGATDTQYF
>TRBJ2-3|19|TRBV5-1
CASTRQEAGGFYGTDTQYF
>TRBJ2-5|14|TRBV7-2
CASSKARAGETQYF
>TRBJ2-1|18|TRBV4-2
CASSQGTSGADMLNEQFF
>TRBJ1-4|13|TRBV18
CASSPGTDEKLFF
>TRBJ1-3|16|TRBV7-2
CASSWAGRRSGNTIYF
>TRBJ2-2|15|TRBV5-1
CASREQGGSTGELFF
>TRBJ2-5|12|TRBV28
CASRRLAETQYF
>TRBJ1-2|14|TRBV5-1
CASSPIGVDYGYTF
>TRBJ2-7|12|TRBV7-9
CASSLESGRQYF
>TRBJ2-5|14|TRBV7-3
CASSPGTSEETQYF
>TRBJ2-5|15|TRBV7-2
CASLLTGGDSETQYF
>TRBJ1-6|13|TRBV6-1
CASKEAVNSPLHF
>TRBJ2-3|15|TRBV4-1
CASSQDTISTDTQYF
>TRBJ2-5|14|TRBV4-2
CASSQVDRRVTQYF
>TRBJ2-2|16|TRBV7-2
CASSSRLSSNTGELFF
>TRBJ2-4|15|TRBV24-1
CATSDSTGAMNIQYF
>TRBJ2-5|14|TRBV28
CASSSGQLQETQYF
>TRBJ1-1|13|TRBV5-1
CASSTDGNTEAFF
>TRBJ1-4|15|TRBV6-5
CASSSLSGDREKLFF
>TRBJ1-1|13|TRBV18
CATRVGENTEAFF
>TRBJ1-6|15|TRBV7-2
CASSLAWWRDSPLHF
>TRBJ2-5|14|TRBV19
CASSIARGQETQYF
>TRBJ2-3|14|TRBV5-1
CASSPLVGTDTQYF
>TRBJ1-5|16|TRBV6-2/TRBV6-3
CASSYGRGQGDQPQHF
>TRBJ1-4|19|TRBV12-3/TRBV12-4
CASSPSPVWSWAFSEKLFF
>TRBJ1-1|11|TRBV6-5
CASIGFTEAFF
>TRBJ2-3|12|TRBV6-5
CASGQGRDTQYF
>TRBJ2-7|14|TRBV7-9
CASSFGSDSSRQYF
>TRBJ2-5|17|TRBV5-1
CASSLAEMGAVRETQYF
>TRBJ1-4|15|TRBV5-1
CASSWGDRTSEKLFF
>TRBJ2-3|19|TRBV5-1
CASSLGGTSRGLVTDTQYF
>TRBJ2-3|14|TRBV3-1
CASSQAEAVYTQYF